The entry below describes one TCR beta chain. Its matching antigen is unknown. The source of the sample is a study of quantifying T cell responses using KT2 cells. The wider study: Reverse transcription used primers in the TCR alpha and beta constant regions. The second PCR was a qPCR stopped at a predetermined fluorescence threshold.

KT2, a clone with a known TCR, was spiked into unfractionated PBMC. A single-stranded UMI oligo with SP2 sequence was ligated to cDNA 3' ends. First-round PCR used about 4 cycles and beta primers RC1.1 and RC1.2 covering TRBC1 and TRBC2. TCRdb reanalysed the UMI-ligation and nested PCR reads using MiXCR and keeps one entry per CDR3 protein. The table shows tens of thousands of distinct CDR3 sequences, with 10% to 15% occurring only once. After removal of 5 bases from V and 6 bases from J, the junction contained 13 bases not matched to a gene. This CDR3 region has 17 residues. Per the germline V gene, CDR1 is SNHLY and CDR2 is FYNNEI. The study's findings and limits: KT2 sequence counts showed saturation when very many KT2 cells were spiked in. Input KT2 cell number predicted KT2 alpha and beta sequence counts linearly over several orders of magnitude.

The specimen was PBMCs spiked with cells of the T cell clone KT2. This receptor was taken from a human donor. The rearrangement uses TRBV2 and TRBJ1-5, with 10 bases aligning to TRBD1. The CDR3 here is CASSPGTGDSRGQPQHF. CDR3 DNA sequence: TGTGCCAGCAGTCCCGGGACAGGGGACTCGAGGGGTCAGCCCCAGCATTTT.